This entry describes one T cell receptor (beta chain). This clonotype was picked up many times. Its target antigen remains unknown. Within one base of it there is no much larger clone, and no base qualities were kept. What this sample's time point label stands for: newly diagnosed GD, antithyroid drugs for less than 3 months. For both TCR sequencing and RNA sequencing, RNA was extracted from PBMCs in TRIzol. Graves' disease was diagnosed according to American Thyroid Association guidelines. The patients came from an endocrinology department in Xi'an, China. From each patient, around 9 milliliters of peripheral blood was collected into an EDTA anticoagulant tube. Ficoll Paque Plus density gradient separation was used to isolate PBMCs, and no further T cell sorting was performed. An Agilent 2100 Bioanalyzer and agarose gel were used to check RNA quality, while a NanoDrop 2000 measured RNA concentration.

From the germline V gene (reference sequence), CDR1 is LGHDT and CDR2 is YNNKEL. From the cysteine up to the phenylalanine, the CDR3 has a length of 12 residues. The CDR3 DNA has 36 bases and is translated from base 1. Unmatched junction bases come to 6, with V trimmed by 4 bases and J by 9 bases. This sample is drawn from a study of regulatory T cells in long-lasting Graves disease (dated by TCRdb to the early 2020s). General notes on the study: Newly diagnosed Graves' disease patients had taken antithyroid drugs for less than 3 months. Peripheral blood TCR sequencing and RNA sequencing compared persistent Graves' disease patients with newly diagnosed Graves' disease patients. The study took place in China and was registered as a clinical trial. A total of around 35 samples were covered by TCR sequencing, comprising around 13 persistent and 20 or so newly diagnosed Graves' disease patients. Broad study findings and their caveats: The small sample size was acknowledged by the authors as a limitation that may reduce accuracy. Persistent patients shared more public clonotypes among themselves (around 2,800) than newly diagnosed patients did (more than 950). Compared with newly diagnosed patients, patients with persistent Graves' disease had lower TCR Shannon entropy and fewer highly expanded clones, which suggests clonal expansion. Sequencing and analysis were restricted to the TCR beta chain. Peripheral blood alone was examined, since thyroid tissue, which constituted the primary lesion, could not be accessed. Preferential use of TRBV28, TRBJ1-2 and TRBJ2-5 was observed in persistent disease, whereas TRBV20-1 and TRBJ2-1 were favored in newly diagnosed disease.

Library method: multiplex PCR. For sequencing, an Illumina HiSeq 4000 was employed. To build TCR beta libraries, CDR3 regions were amplified by Arm-PCR using iRepertoire HTBI primers. Before sequencing, the PCR products underwent gel purification. As for the authors' bioinformatics: A total of around 66 TRBV and 14 TRBJ segments were identified across samples and were used for gene usage analysis of CDR3 amino acid clonotypes. Filtered high-quality paired reads were merged into contigs using COPE and FqMerger. Contigs were aligned with BLAST to IMGT TRBV, TRBD and TRBJ reference genes, and CDR3 was defined per IMGT. Highly expanded clones were defined as clonotypes with a frequency above 0.1%. Shannon entropy was used to measure repertoire diversity, and the Gini coefficient was used to measure V-J evenness. A clonotype was considered public if more than one individual shared it. In TCRdb, the public reads were trimmed at Q25 with fastp and aligned with MiXCR, with productive beta chains retained. Duplicate CDR3 protein sequences are folded into a single record with the most common DNA and genes. TCRdb's processing, not the authors', yielded these V and J calls. The table for this sample lists 350,000 to 450,000 distinct CDR3 sequences; 16% of them were counted only once. Roughly 27% of the sample comes from the top ten.

This sample was also put to use in a study of T cells in Graves' hyperthyroidism and ophthalmopathy. According to the second study: Stable Graves' hyperthyroidism was defined as the absence of progression to ophthalmopathy over 18 months of follow-up. Hyperthyroidism patients were newly diagnosed, had a disease duration of under 2 months, and were aged 18 to 65 years. The study excluded patients with uncontrolled infections, other autoimmune diseases, pregnancy or lactation. Diagnoses relied on clinical symptoms, serum thyroxine and TRAb, thyroid ultrasound and orbital computed tomography. For the first round of RT-PCR on the TCR CDR3, the HTBI primer set was used together with the Qiagen OneStep RT-PCR kit. Most expanded thyroid clonotypes (frequency above 0.001) were also detected in blood, a finding suggesting that blood repertoires may reflect thyroid immune responses. A model built on a 13 V-J signature distinguished ophthalmopathy from stable hyperthyroidism, reaching 85% to 90% sensitivity and under 84% specificity in cross-validation and 80%/75% in testing. In validation, progression to ophthalmopathy was predicted by the model with about 70% sensitivity and 72.22% specificity, a median of roughly 6.4 months before onset. To identify TCR V-J signatures that set the groups apart, the researchers used a discovery cohort of about a hundred patients, made up of 40 to 45 with Graves' ophthalmopathy and about 60 with stable Graves' hyperthyroidism. Whether ophthalmopathy could be predicted prospectively was tested in an independent validation cohort made up of about 18 hyperthyroidism patients plus 17 patients who later progressed to ophthalmopathy. The approximately 98 discovery patients were randomly divided into training and test sets at a 7:3 ratio. In more than 5 Graves' hyperthyroidism patients, the study also compared T-cell repertoires from thyroid tissue with T-cell repertoires from blood. After sampling, hyperthyroidism patients received methimazole starting at 30 mg daily, and ophthalmopathy patients received high-dose intravenous methylprednisolone. The libraries were constructed in a second round of multiplex PCR and then size-selected and purified. Paired-end sequencing of the libraries was performed with 100 bp reads on an Illumina HiSeq2000. SOAPnuke was used to process the raw data, removing reads that contained adapters or uncalled bases, had a mean Phred below 15, or lacked an exact match to the constant primer or identifier. High-quality paired reads were merged with COPE v1.2.5, and unique nucleotide sequences were defined as clonotypes. MiTCR v1.1 was used to align the clonotypes against IMGT TRBV, TRBD and TRBJ reference segments. The analysis included only V-J combinations with a frequency above 0.0001, which together covered 99% to 99.2% of the repertoires. The TCS score was defined as F50 (clonal expansion) divided by E x V (chaos), with BLOSUM62-based TCRdist calculated between CDR3 peptides within each V-J. Welch's t-statistics and random forest reduced around 550 V-J features to 10 to 15, which were used in a naive Bayes classifier (R e1071). Sample size was not statistically predetermined, and investigators were not blinded to group allocation. The paper describes TCR Vbeta CDR3 sequencing of 135 peripheral blood samples, made up of 43 ophthalmopathy patients, roughly 80 hyperthyroidism patients and 17 progressor patients.

The sample consisted of peripheral blood mononuclear cells (PBMCs), taken at new diagnosis, from a patient treated with antithyroid drugs. The chain employs TRBV3-1 and TRBJ2-7; the central 7 bases match TRBD2. The clonotype originates from a man aged 40-49 years with Graves disease. Donor details come from another sample of the same person, matched by shared clones. At the DNA level, the sequence is TGTGCCAGCAGCCCCGGGGGGTGGCGGCAGTACTTC. This codes for CASSPGGWRQYF.